Below are 14 T cell receptor beta chains sequenced from a single sample in a study of shared clonotypes between healthy human individuals. Profiled with immunoSEQ multiplex PCR; TCRdb holds only in-frame clones, not every one. This table has 2 million to 2.5 million clones, approximately 96% appearing once. The sequencing sample was made of naive CD4+ T cells sorted from blood. Subset defined: CD45RA+ positively selected. The receptors here all came from a man younger than 35 in good health.

The V and J genes are TRBV6-1 and TRBJ2-2, with TRBD1 matching 7 bases. CDR3 length: 15 amino acids. V lost 6 bases to trimming and J lost 0 bases; unmatched junction nucleotides: 4. Germline CDR1 and CDR2: MNHNS and SASEGT. CDR3 bases: TGTGCCAGCAGCTGGGACAGCACGAACACCGGGGAGCTGTTTTTT. This sequence encodes CASSWDSTNTGELFF.

This clone was seen only a few times. At the DNA level, this CDR3 is encoded by other sequences in the same sample as well. V and J are TRBV18 and TRBJ2-5; 12 nucleotides align to TRBD2. In germline, CDR1 is KGHSH, CDR2 LQKENI. J lost 1 base, V lost 3 bases, and 0 bases had no gene match. The CDR3 has 15 residues. The CDR3 loop is CASSPGLAGQETQYF. CDR3 nucleotides: TGTGCCAGCTCACCGGGACTAGCGGGCCAAGAGACCCAGTACTTC.

The chain joins TRBV5-6 to TRBJ2-7; D is undetermined. Trimming pared 1 base from V and 1 base from J, leaving 6 bases between. The CDR3 runs 13 residues. Per the germline V gene, CDR1 is SGHDT and CDR2 is YYEEEE. CDR3 coding DNA: TGTGCCAGCAGCTTGTACAAGTCCTACGAGCAGTACTTC. Protein sequence: CASSLYKSYEQYF.

The chain uses TRBV6-5 and TRBJ2-5; D not resolved. Germline values: CDR1 MNHEY, CDR2 SVGAGI. Trimming pared 6 bases from V and 7 bases from J, leaving 12 bases between. The CDR3 is 12 amino acids. CDR3 sequence reads: CASSNDRGTQYF. CDR3 in DNA: TGTGCCAGCAGCAATGACCGAGGGACCCAGTACTTC.

The sample holds one count of this clone. The rearrangement links TRBV5-1 to TRBJ2-3; D remains unclear. Germline CDR1 SGHRS, CDR2 YFSETQ. This CDR3 is 13 amino acids long. The ends were cut back, 0 bases at V and 8 bases at J, with 10 bases in the middle. The CDR3 DNA reads as TGCGCCAGCAGCTTGGTAGGGTTTAGTACGCAGTATTTT. It is translated as CASSLVGFSTQYF. Full variable domain (remainder filled in from reference TRBV5-1 and TRBJ2-3): KAGVTQTPRYLIKTRGQQVTLSCSPISGHRSVSWYQQTPGQGLQFLFEYFSETQRNKGNFPGRFSGRQFSNSRSEMNVSTLELGDSALYLCASSLVGFSTQYFGPGTRLTVL.

The J gene is TRBJ2-4, the V gene TRBV5-1; 8 nucleotides match TRBD2. CDR1 and CDR2 (germline): SGHRS, YFSETQ. This CDR3 contains 15 residues. Trimming took 2 bases from V and 8 from J; bases not matched to a gene: 9. The CDR3 loop reads CASSFVSGGGHIQYF. The DNA for the CDR3 is TGCGCCAGCAGCTTCGTGAGCGGGGGCGGTCACATTCAGTACTTC.

The V gene is TRBV7-2, the J gene TRBJ2-3, with 10 nucleotides matching TRBD2. CDR1 SGHTA and CDR2 FQGNSA come from the germline V gene. After removal of 4 bases from V and 5 bases from J, the junction contained 6 bases not matched to a gene. The CDR3 has 15 amino acids. The CDR3 region has the DNA TGTGCCAGCAGCTCTAGCGGGAGTGCTGGAGATACGCAGTATTTT. Amino acids: CASSSSGSAGDTQYF. The whole variable domain, remainder taken from reference TRBV7-2 and TRBJ2-3, is GAGVSQSPSNKVTEKGKDVELRCDPISGHTALYWYRQSLGQGLEFLIYFQGNSAPDKSGLPSDRFSAERTGGSVSTLTIQRTQQEDSAVYLCASSSSGSAGDTQYFGPGTRLTVL.

This chain joins TRBV18 and TRBJ2-7; tentative D call: TRBD1 (5 bases). With 0 bases removed from V and 4 bases from J, the gap between germline ends came to 22 bases. Germline lookup yields CDR1 KGHSH and CDR2 LQKENI. This CDR3 is built from 18 residues. The CDR3 nucleotides are TGTGCCAGCTCACCACCGGTGGCAGGCCCCAGGGCTACTTACGAGCAGTACTTC. Translation gives CASSPPVAGPRATYEQYF.

The chain employs TRBV5-1 and TRBJ2-5; D may be TRBD1 (5 bases). Looked up from germline, CDR1 is SGHRS and CDR2 is YFSETQ. This CDR3 has 18 amino acids. V lost 4 bases and J lost 2, with 24 bases in between. CDR3 sequence reads: CASSPKGSRPLGQETQYF. The CDR3 DNA follows: TGCGCCAGCAGCCCAAAGGGGTCTCGACCCCTGGGGCAAGAGACCCAGTACTTC. The variable domain in full, with the rest retrieved from reference TRBV5-1 and TRBJ2-5, is KAGVTQTPRYLIKTRGQQVTLSCSPISGHRSVSWYQQTPGQGLQFLFEYFSETQRNKGNFPGRFSGRQFSNSRSEMNVSTLELGDSALYLCASSPKGSRPLGQETQYFGPGTRLLVL.

The CDR3 DNA is TGTGCCAGCAGTTCCTTTCCACCGGGTCCGGGGAACTATGGCTACACCTTC. It yields the protein CASSSFPPGPGNYGYTF. The J gene is TRBJ1-2, the V gene TRBV28; D remains ambiguous. V lost 4 bases, J lost 2 bases, and 20 bases lay in between. The CDR3 loop spans 17 amino acids. The germline V gene encodes CDR1 MDHEN and CDR2 SYDVKM.

CDR3 nucleotide sequence: TGTGCCTGGAGCGCCGGGGGCGGGACTCAGCCCCAGCATTTT. Protein: CAWSAGGGTQPQHF. V gene TRBV30 combines with J gene TRBJ1-5; D may be TRBD1 (6 bases). The germline V gene encodes CDR1 GTSNPN and CDR2 SVGIG (reference sequence). The CDR3 runs to 14 residues. Trimming removed 3 bases from V and 6 bases from J, with 15 bases in between. Supplemented by reference TRBV30 and TRBJ1-5, the full variable domain reads SQTIHQWPATLVQPVGSPLSLECTVEGTSNPNLYWYRQAAGRGLQLLFYSVGIGQISSEVPQNLSASRPQDRQFILSSKKLLLSDSGFYLCAWSAGGGTQPQHFGDGTRLSIL.

The chain combines TRBV6-6 with TRBJ2-3; a possible D gene is TRBD1 (6 bases). The CDR3 length is 16 residues. V dropped 3 bases and J dropped 1 base, with 14 bases sitting between them. Germline V gene data show CDR1 as MNHNY and CDR2 as SVGAGI (reference sequence). The chain's CDR3 is CASSYSLQGGTDTQYF. CDR3 coding DNA: TGTGCCAGCAGTTATTCCTTACAGGGAGGCACAGATACGCAGTATTTT.

CDR3: CAWRQGLNTGELFF. The CDR3 nucleotides are TGTGCCTGGAGGCAGGGTTTGAACACCGGGGAGCTGTTTTTT. The chain joins TRBV30 to TRBJ2-2, with D possibly being TRBD1 (5 bases). The germline V gene has CDR1 GTSNPN and CDR2 SVGIG (reference sequence). Trimming took 3 bases from V and 1 from J, leaving 9 bases between them. The CDR3 is 14 amino acids.

V usage is TRBV11-2 and J usage is TRBJ2-5; 10 nucleotides agree with TRBD1. This CDR3 comprises 15 residues. Trimming removed 5 bases from V and 1 base from J; junction bases left unmatched: 4. CDR1 and CDR2 (germline): SGHAT, FQNNGV. CDR3 in DNA: TGTGCCAGCAGCCCGCGGACAGGGGGCCAAGAGACCCAGTACTTC. It is translated as CASSPRTGGQETQYF.